The 8 T cell receptor beta chains below were found in one sample sequenced in a study of monozygotic twins with cystic fibrosis (dated by TCRdb to the early 2020s). Library prep was done by the immunoSEQ multiplex PCR assay. TCRdb limited this immuneACCESS table to in-frame rearrangements with V and J called. A share of clones is missing; checked studies link under half to unresolved V genes, and the rest is unexplained. This sample is represented by tens of thousands of clones; more than 90% of them were singletons. The ten largest clonotypes hold approximately 0.88% of the sample. Sequences were obtained from blood. The receptors stem from a girl aged 2-10 years with cystic fibrosis.

The V and J genes are TRBV5-5 and TRBJ1-3; D possibly corresponds to TRBD1 (6 bases). V lost 0 bases and J 3 bases, leaving 10 bases between the germline ends. Germline V gene data show CDR1 as SGHKS and CDR2 as YYEKEE (reference sequence). This CDR3 has 15 amino acids. The CDR3 DNA sequence: TGTGCCAGCAGCTTGGGGTCAGGGGTTGGAAACACCATATATTTT. It encodes CASSLGSGVGNTIYF.

This clone was observed once. V and J are TRBV5-1 and TRBJ2-3; TRBD2 matches 13 bases. The CDR3 covers 19 residues. Germline V gene sequence: CDR1 SGHRS, CDR2 YFSETQ. Losses at the gene ends were 4 bases for V and 0 bases for J; bases not matched to a gene: 11. CDR3: CASSPPGLAGRSSTDTQYF. CDR3 sequence (DNA): TGCGCCAGCAGCCCTCCGGGACTAGCGGGAAGGTCTAGCACAGATACGCAGTATTTT.

The chain employs TRBV28 and TRBJ2-1, with D possibly being TRBD1 or TRBD2 (5 bases each). Germline CDR1 is MDHEN and CDR2 is SYDVKM. This CDR3 region has 17 residues. Trimming took 4 bases from V and 3 from J, leaving 19 bases between them. This CDR3 is CASSWGPGLSFYNEQFF. As DNA, the CDR3 is TGTGCCAGCAGTTGGGGACCAGGTTTGTCCTTCTACAATGAGCAGTTCTTC. Looking up the rest from reference TRBV28 and TRBJ2-1 gives the full variable domain: DVKVTQSSRYLVKRTGEKVFLECVQDMDHENMFWYRQDPGLGLRLIYFSYDVKMKEKGDIPEGYSVSREKKERFSLILESASTNQTSMYLCASSWGPGLSFYNEQFFGPGTRLTVL.

The chain couples TRBV5-4 to TRBJ1-1; D unclear. The CDR3 extends over 14 amino acids. V lost 3 bases and J 1 base, leaving 10 bases between the germline ends. Germline values: CDR1 SGHNT, CDR2 YYREEE (reference sequence). DNA for the CDR3: TGTGCCAGCAGCTCTTTCAGTGAGAACACTGAAGCTTTCTTT. It specifies CASSSFSENTEAFF.

The chain carries TRBV28 and TRBJ2-5; no clear D. The germline V gene encodes CDR1 MDHEN and CDR2 SYDVKM. This CDR3 is built from 12 residues. V was pared by 6 bases and J by 3 bases, with 8 bases between. The DNA for the CDR3 is TGTGCCAGCAGCCCCCCCAAAGAGACCCAGTACTTC. It translates to CASSPPKETQYF.

V is TRBV4-3 and J is TRBJ2-7; TRBD2 agrees at 11 bases. Looked up from germline, CDR1 is LGHNA and CDR2 is YSLEER. With V trimmed by 4 bases and J by 3 bases, 5 bases remained unmatched. There are 15 residues in the CDR3. The CDR3 loop reads CASSLGTSGVYEQYF. CDR3 DNA sequence: TGCGCCAGCAGCCTAGGGACTAGCGGAGTCTACGAGCAGTACTTC.

The chain is built from TRBV5-4 and TRBJ1-2; no firm D call. CDR3 size: 15 residues. CDR1 is SGHNT, CDR2 YYREEE, per germline (reference sequence). V dropped 3 bases and J dropped 4 bases, with 16 bases sitting between them. The CDR3 spells CASSSPLGRGYGYTF. CDR3 nucleotide sequence: TGTGCCAGCAGCTCCCCTTTAGGGCGAGGCTATGGCTACACCTTC.

This chain links TRBV9 with TRBJ2-1; unclear D gene. CDR3 size: 13 residues. The V end lost 4 bases, the J end lost 9 bases, and 14 bases lay between the germline ends. CDR1 and CDR2 (germline): SGDLS, YYNGEE. In DNA form, the CDR3 reads TGTGCCAGCAGCTCGCAGGCCGATCCTGAGCAGTTCTTC. Protein: CASSSQADPEQFF.